Below are 18 T cell receptor beta chains sequenced from a single sample in a study of technical replicates of blood from several donors. Measured with immunoSEQ multiplex PCR; TCRdb has only the in-frame clones, and not every one. The table has 76,000 or so clones, about 91% seen once. The sequenced sample consisted of T cells isolated from PBMCs. All receptors derive from a human donor in good health.

The chain joins TRBV28 to TRBJ1-5; no clear D gene. Germline V lookup: CDR1 MDHEN, CDR2 SYDVKM. The V and J ends lost 3 bases and 5 bases respectively, with 11 bases between them. The CDR3 is 14 residues long. CDR3 DNA sequence: TGTGCCAGCAGTTTCCGAACATTCCATCAGCCCCAGCATTTT. This gives the protein CASSFRTFHQPQHF.

CDR3 sequence (DNA): TGCGCCAGCAGTGATGGGGACAGGGGAAGGCAGGGCAATCAGCCCCAGCATTTT. Its translation is CASSDGDRGRQGNQPQHF. V and J are TRBV10-2 and TRBJ1-5, with TRBD1 matching over 10 bases. After removal of 3 bases from V and 2 bases from J, the junction contained 10 bases not matched to a gene. Germline V lookup: CDR1 WSHSY, CDR2 SAAADI. The CDR3 loop spans 18 amino acids.

The rearrangement links TRBV7-2 to TRBJ1-5; D may be TRBD1 (6 bases). Trimming removed 2 bases from V and 0 bases from J, with 14 bases in between. Germline lookup yields CDR1 SGHTA and CDR2 FQGNSA. The length of the CDR3 is 17 residues. CDR3 loop: CASSLLLGGPSNQPQHF. CDR3 sequence (DNA): TGTGCCAGCAGCTTACTACTTGGGGGCCCTAGCAATCAGCCCCAGCATTTT.

V gene TRBV4-1 combines with J gene TRBJ2-7; D might be TRBD2 (6 bases). The CDR3 runs to 15 residues. V lost 1 base to trimming and J lost 0 bases, with 10 bases between them. Germline CDR1 MGHRA, CDR2 YSYEKL. The CDR3, as DNA: TGCGCCAGCAGCCAAGGGGAGGCGAGCTCCTACGAGCAGTACTTC. Translated: CASSQGEASSYEQYF.

This chain links TRBV7-9 with TRBJ1-2; D is ambiguous. Trimming took off 1 base at V and 8 bases at J, with 17 bases between the two ends. Germline V gene data show CDR1 as SEHNR and CDR2 as FQNEAQ (reference sequence). The CDR3 contains 15 residues. CDR3 protein: CASSLGLQVSSGYTF. The CDR3, as DNA: TGTGCCAGCAGCTTAGGGTTGCAGGTGTCAAGCGGCTACACCTTC.

The rearrangement joins TRBV12-5 to TRBJ2-5, with D perhaps TRBD2 (6 bases). Between the trimmed V and J ends, which lost 0 bases and 5 bases, there was a span of 13 bases. Germline CDR1 reads LGHNT; CDR2 reads FRNRAP. The CDR3 has 15 residues. The CDR3 nucleotides read TGTGCTAGTGGTTTGGTTGGGACTCGGGGGGAGACCCAGTACTTC. It specifies CASGLVGTRGETQYF.

The rearrangement links TRBV11-2 to TRBJ2-1, with TRBD2 identical over 7 bases. Germline loops: CDR1 SGHAT, CDR2 FQNNGV. J gave up 0 bases and V 5 bases, and 10 bases lay outside the gene matches. CDR3 size: 17 residues. The CDR3 bases are TGTGCCAGCAGCCGGATGCTAGCGGCTAGCTCCTACAATGAGCAGTTCTTC. It is translated as CASSRMLAASSYNEQFF.

The chain uses TRBV6-6 and TRBJ2-7, with 8 bases matching TRBD1. In germline, CDR1 is MNHNY, CDR2 SVGAGI (reference sequence). This CDR3 spans 14 amino acids. V dropped 6 bases and J dropped 7; count of bases not matched to a gene: 11. The CDR3 loop is CASSATTGGQEQYF. The CDR3 nucleotides read TGTGCCAGCAGCGCCACAACAGGGGGTCAAGAGCAGTACTTC.

This chain joins TRBV19 and TRBJ1-4; 10 nucleotides agree with TRBD1. This CDR3 region has 17 residues. Germline CDR1 and CDR2: LNHDA and SQIVND (reference sequence). The trim removed 6 bases at V and 8 bases at J, leaving 15 bases unmatched. CDR3 DNA: TGTGCCAGTAGCCAATCGGACAGGGGGATTTTCGGGGAAAAACTGTTTTTT. Its translation: CASSQSDRGIFGEKLFF.

The rearrangement links TRBV6-5 to TRBJ2-7, with 8 bases matching TRBD2. Germline-derived CDR1 and CDR2 are MNHEY and SVGAGI. V lost 0 bases and J lost 2; bases outside the gene matches: 6. The CDR3 is made up of 16 amino acids. The CDR3 DNA sequence: TGTGCCAGCAGTTACTCGGATGCAGCGGGAGCCTACGAGCAGTACTTC. Its translation: CASSYSDAAGAYEQYF.

The chain recombines TRBV2 with TRBJ1-5; perhaps TRBD1 as D (6 bases). The CDR3 has 15 amino acids. Germline V gives CDR1 SNHLY, CDR2 FYNNEI. Between the trimmed V and J ends, which lost 4 bases and 5 bases, there was a span of 15 bases. The CDR3 region has the DNA TGTGCCAGCAGTGCGGGGGGCTCGGTGTATCAGCCCCAGCATTTT. Residues: CASSAGGSVYQPQHF. Based on the CDR3 plus reference TRBV2 and TRBJ1-5, the full variable domain is EPEVTQTPSHQVTQMGQEVILRCVPISNHLYFYWYRQILGQKVEFLVSFYNNEISEKSEIFDDQFSVERPDGSNFTLKIRSTKLEDSAMYFCASSAGGSVYQPQHFGDGTRLSIL.

This chain links TRBV7-9 with TRBJ1-2; D is uncertain. Trimming shortened V by 2 bases and J by 4 bases, and 11 bases separated the two germline ends. Per the germline V gene, CDR1 is SEHNR and CDR2 is FQNEAQ (reference sequence). The CDR3 totals 14 residues. The CDR3 nucleotides are TGTGCCAGCAGCTTATCCCGGGGAAGCTATGGCTACACCTTC. This encodes CASSLSRGSYGYTF.

The CDR3 DNA follows: TGCGCCAGCAGCCAAGTCGCCAGCACTGAAGCTTTCTTT. Protein product: CASSQVASTEAFF. This chain joins TRBV4-1 and TRBJ1-1, with D unclear. V shed 1 base and J shed 4 bases, with 7 bases lying between them. The CDR3 covers 13 residues. CDR1 is MGHRA, CDR2 YSYEKL, per germline.

Turning to this clone: One end of the junction fails to match germline, which may point to a read error. CDR3 in amino acids: CASSPPTYHYNEQFF. The CDR3 DNA reads as TGTGCTAGCAGCCCTCCCACTTACCATTACAATGAGCAGTTCTTC. This chain uses TRBV7-7 with TRBJ2-1; D unresolved. The germline CDR1 and CDR2 sequences are SSHAT and FNYEAQ (reference sequence). This CDR3 is built from 15 residues.

The genes are TRBV12-5 and TRBJ1-6; D is undetermined. The V end lost 6 bases, the J end lost 0 bases, and 15 bases lay between the germline ends. From germline, CDR1 is LGHNT and CDR2 FRNRAP. The CDR3 totals 17 residues. The CDR3 loop reads CASGSRPGSSYNSPLHF. CDR3 nucleotide sequence: TGTGCTAGTGGCTCTCGACCGGGAAGCTCCTATAATTCACCCCTCCACTTT.

The chain links TRBV4-1 to TRBJ1-1; the D is unclear. The germline V and J ends were trimmed by 0 bases and 6 bases, with 14 bases remaining between them. Germline V gene data show CDR1 as MGHRA and CDR2 as YSYEKL. The CDR3 sequence is 15 residues long. CDR3 sequence reads: CASSQESRARAEAFF. As DNA, the CDR3 is TGCGCCAGCAGCCAAGAATCGCGGGCGCGGGCTGAAGCTTTCTTT.

The V and J genes are TRBV28 and TRBJ2-1; weak D call: TRBD2 (5 bases). Trimming cost V 3 bases and J 5 bases, with 17 bases left between them. Looked up from germline, CDR1 is MDHEN and CDR2 is SYDVKM. The CDR3 runs 16 residues. This CDR3 reads CASSLVSGSVHNEQFF. CDR3 DNA sequence: TGTGCCAGCAGTTTGGTATCGGGATCGGTCCACAATGAGCAGTTCTTC.

This chain links TRBV28 with TRBJ2-7; 12 nucleotides match TRBD1. Germline V gives CDR1 MDHEN, CDR2 SYDVKM. Trimming removed 6 bases from V and 7 bases from J; junction bases left unmatched: 10. The CDR3 covers 15 residues. The CDR3 coding sequence is TGTGCCAGCAGGAGGGGCGGGACAGGGGGCGAGGAGCAGTACTTC. It specifies CASRRGGTGGEEQYF.